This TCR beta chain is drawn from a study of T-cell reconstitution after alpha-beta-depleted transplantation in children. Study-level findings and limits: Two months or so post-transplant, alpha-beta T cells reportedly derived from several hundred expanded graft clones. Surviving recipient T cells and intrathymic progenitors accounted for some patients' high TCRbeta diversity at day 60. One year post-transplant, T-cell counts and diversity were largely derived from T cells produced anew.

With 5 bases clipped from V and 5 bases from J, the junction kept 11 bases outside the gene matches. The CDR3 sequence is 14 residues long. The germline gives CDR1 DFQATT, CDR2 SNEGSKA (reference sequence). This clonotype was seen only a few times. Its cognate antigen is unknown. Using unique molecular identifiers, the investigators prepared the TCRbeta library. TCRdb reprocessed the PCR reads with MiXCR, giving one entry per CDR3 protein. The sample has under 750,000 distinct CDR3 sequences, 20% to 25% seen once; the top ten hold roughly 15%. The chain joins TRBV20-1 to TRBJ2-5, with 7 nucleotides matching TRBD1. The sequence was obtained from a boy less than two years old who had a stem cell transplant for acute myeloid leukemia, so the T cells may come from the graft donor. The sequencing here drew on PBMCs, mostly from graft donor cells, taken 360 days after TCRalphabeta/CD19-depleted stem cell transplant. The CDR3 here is CSAGPRGMGETQYF. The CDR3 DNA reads TGCAGTGCTGGGCCCAGGGGGATGGGGGAGACCCAGTACTTC.